One and the same sample provided the 23 T cell receptor beta chains below, sequenced in a study of brain T cells in children with intractable seizures. Clones were read by immunoSEQ multiplex PCR, and TCRdb kept only the in-frame ones, dropping some. Of fewer than 25,000 clones listed, 94% are singletons. This sample comprised peripheral blood, obtained at surgery. The receptors here all came from a boy between 10 and 17 years old with focal cortical dysplasia and intractable seizures.

The CDR3 bases are TGTGCCAGCAGCCTTCCGAGGAACACTGAAGCTTTCTTT. This translates into CASSLPRNTEAFF. This rearrangement joins TRBV28 to TRBJ1-1, with D unresolved. This CDR3 region has 13 residues. The V gene lost 6 bases and the J gene lost 1 base, with 9 bases spanning the gap. Germline values: CDR1 MDHEN, CDR2 SYDVKM.

The CDR3 nucleotides read TGTGCCAGCAGCCAAGAGCCCCAGAACTATGGCTACACCTTC. Protein: CASSQEPQNYGYTF. This chain links TRBV3-1 (or the pseudogene TRBV3-2) with TRBJ1-2; D gene uncertain. V gave up 0 bases and J gave up 2 bases, with 7 bases separating them. CDR3 length: 14 residues. The V gene's germline CDR1 is LGHDT and CDR2 YNNKEL (reference sequence).

The chain recombines TRBV5-1 with TRBJ2-2; D ambiguous. The length of the CDR3 is 14 residues. Germline V gene lookup returns CDR1 SGHRS and CDR2 YFSETQ. Trimming left V 7 bases short and J 1 base short, with 11 bases between. In DNA, the CDR3 is TGCGCCAGCGGACCTCGACAGAACACCGGGGAGCTGTTTTTT. Residues: CASGPRQNTGELFF.

J is TRBJ1-1 and V is TRBV5-4, with unresolved D. CDR1 and CDR2 (germline): SGHNT, YYREEE (reference sequence). The CDR3 is 12 residues long. V was cut by 2 bases and J by 0 bases, with 2 bases left in between. CDR3 sequence (DNA): TGTGCCAGCAGCTTCCTGAACACTGAAGCTTTCTTT. Amino acids: CASSFLNTEAFF.

This clone appeared a single time. The chain couples TRBV3-1 (or the pseudogene TRBV3-2) to TRBJ1-2; no definite D call. V was trimmed by 3 bases and J by 2 bases, leaving 13 bases between them. Per germline, CDR1 LGHDT and CDR2 YNNKEL (reference sequence). CDR3 length equals 15 residues. The CDR3: CASSQDQRLNYGYTF. CDR3 nucleotide sequence: TGTGCCAGCAGCCAGGACCAGCGACTCAACTATGGCTACACCTTC.

The chain employs TRBV28 and TRBJ2-2; D is perhaps TRBD1 (6 bases). V lost 2 bases and J lost 6, with 13 bases in between. The CDR3 totals 15 residues. Germline CDR1 and CDR2: MDHEN and SYDVKM. In nucleotides, the CDR3 is TGTGCCAGCAGTTTACATGGGGGCAGGGCCGGGGAGCTGTTTTTT. It codes for CASSLHGGRAGELFF.

The CDR3 loop reads CAWREGVSSENTIYF. The CDR3 nucleotides read TGTGCCTGGAGGGAGGGGGTATCCTCTGAGAACACCATATATTTT. The V gene is TRBV30, the J gene TRBJ1-3; tentative D call: TRBD1 (6 bases). CDR1 is GTSNPN, CDR2 SVGIG, per germline (reference sequence). The CDR3 has 15 amino acids. V lost 3 bases and J 7 bases, leaving 19 bases between the germline ends.

The J gene is TRBJ2-3, the V gene TRBV12-5; D perhaps matches TRBD2 (6 bases). V gave up 7 bases and J gave up 0 bases, with 11 bases separating them. There are 14 residues in the CDR3. Looked up from germline, CDR1 is LGHNT and CDR2 is FRNRAP. CDR3 sequence: CASAERVSTDTQYF. DNA of the CDR3: TGTGCTAGTGCCGAGCGGGTTAGCACAGATACGCAGTATTTT.

This clone occurred once. The chain employs TRBV5-1 and TRBJ1-6; unclear D gene. The CDR3 runs 15 residues. V was trimmed by 0 bases and J by 9 bases, leaving 13 bases between them. Germline values: CDR1 SGHRS, CDR2 YFSETQ. CDR3 DNA: TGCGCCAGCAGCTTGGCCGGAGGGTTCGGTTCACCCCTCCACTTT. It codes for CASSLAGGFGSPLHF.

The V gene is TRBV2, the J gene TRBJ2-5, with D possibly matching TRBD1 (5 bases). V was cut by 3 bases and J by 5 bases, with 10 bases left in between. Germline loops: CDR1 SNHLY, CDR2 FYNNEI. The CDR3 runs to 13 residues. The CDR3 coding sequence is TGTGCCAGCAGTGAGGGGCAGGGCGAGACCCAGTACTTC. Its translation: CASSEGQGETQYF.

The chain uses TRBV7-2 and TRBJ2-3; 8 nucleotides line up with TRBD1. The CDR3 is made up of 17 amino acids. Germline CDR1 SGHTA, CDR2 FQGNSA. J was trimmed by 1 base and V by 6 bases; bases with no gene match: 12. This CDR3 reads CASRERVGQGGTDTQYF. CDR3 DNA: TGTGCCAGCAGGGAACGAGTCGGACAGGGAGGCACAGATACGCAGTATTTT.

This clone was detected only once. V is TRBV10-3 and J is TRBJ1-5; 8 nucleotides match TRBD1. CDR1 is ENHRY, CDR2 SYGVKD, per germline. With V trimmed by 10 bases and J by 1 base, 6 bases remained unmatched. This CDR3 region has 14 residues. CDR3 protein: CASGQGLSNQPQHF. The CDR3 coding sequence is TGTGCCAGCGGACAGGGACTCAGCAATCAGCCCCAGCATTTT.

The rearrangement joins TRBV19 to TRBJ1-1; 10 bases line up with TRBD1. The CDR3 loop spans 19 amino acids. In germline, CDR1 is LNHDA, CDR2 SQIVND (reference sequence). J gave up 3 bases and V 6 bases, and 19 bases lay outside the gene matches. The CDR3 protein is CASRHSRTGGRKGDTEAFF. As DNA, the CDR3 is TGTGCCAGTAGGCACTCAAGGACAGGGGGTCGAAAAGGGGACACTGAAGCTTTCTTT.

The chain joins TRBV18 to TRBJ2-4; TRBD1 might be the D (6 bases). The CDR3 has 17 residues. Germline CDR1 reads KGHSH; CDR2 reads LQKENI. Trimming stripped 4 bases from V and 9 bases from J, with 25 bases between. CDR3 bases: TGTGCCAGCTCACTCACCACTACTGACAGGCCCCTAGGCATTCAGTACTTC. Translated: CASSLTTTDRPLGIQYF.

CDR3 residues: CASKTAGAYNEQFF. The DNA for the CDR3 is TGTGCCAGTAAAACAGCCGGTGCCTACAATGAGCAGTTCTTC. The rearrangement links TRBV19 to TRBJ2-1; no firm D call. Trimming left V 7 bases short and J 2 bases short, with 12 bases between. The CDR3 consists of 14 residues. Germline CDR1 and CDR2: LNHDA and SQIVND (reference sequence).

The rearrangement uses TRBV29-1 and TRBJ2-7, with 7 bases identical to TRBD2. The V gene end was trimmed by 3 bases and the J gene end by 2 bases; junction bases not matched to a gene: 7. Germline values: CDR1 SQVTM, CDR2 ANQGSEA. The CDR3 consists of 14 residues. The CDR3 loop is CSVEDGGKTYEQYF. The CDR3 DNA follows: TGCAGCGTTGAGGACGGGGGGAAAACCTACGAGCAGTACTTC.

V is TRBV29-1 and J is TRBJ1-1, with TRBD1 identical over 7 bases. This CDR3 has 15 amino acids. The ends lost 6 bases at V and 0 bases at J; junction bases unmatched: 10. The germline V gene encodes CDR1 SQVTM and CDR2 ANQGSEA. The CDR3 reads CSVDRALSMNTEAFF. CDR3 in DNA: TGCAGCGTCGACAGGGCACTCTCAATGAACACTGAAGCTTTCTTT.

This chain uses TRBV7-2 with TRBJ2-2; 8 bases line up with TRBD2. The CDR3 contains 16 residues. From germline, CDR1 is SGHTA and CDR2 FQGNSA. The V and J ends lost 5 bases and 1 base, in that order; junction bases with no gene match: 6. The CDR3 loop reads CASSHSGMQNTGELFF. CDR3 nucleotides: TGTGCCAGCAGCCATAGCGGGATGCAGAACACCGGGGAGCTGTTTTTT. The whole variable domain, filled in from reference TRBV7-2 and TRBJ2-2, reads GAGVSQSPSNKVTEKGKDVELRCDPISGHTALYWYRQSLGQGLEFLIYFQGNSAPDKSGLPSDRFSAERTGGSVSTLTIQRTQQEDSAVYLCASSHSGMQNTGELFFGEGSRLTVL.

In DNA, the CDR3 is TGTGCCAGCAGCTGGCGACAGGGGGCGGACACTGAAGCTTTCTTT. It translates to CASSWRQGADTEAFF. The V gene is TRBV6-5, the J gene TRBJ1-1, with 10 bases lining up with TRBD1. CDR1 MNHEY and CDR2 SVGAGI come from the germline V gene. The CDR3 runs 15 residues. V dropped 6 bases and J dropped 3; count of bases not matched to a gene: 7.

The gene calls are TRBV3-1 (or the pseudogene TRBV3-2) and TRBJ2-7; the D is unclear. The CDR3 runs 12 residues. Per the germline V gene, CDR1 is LGHDT and CDR2 is YNNKEL (reference sequence). The ends were cut back, 5 bases at V and 6 bases at J, with 11 bases in the middle. CDR3 nucleotides: TGTGCCAGCAGCTCCACCGGATCCGAGCAGTACTTC. It translates to CASSSTGSEQYF.

This clone was seen a few times. V is TRBV4-2 and J is TRBJ2-3, with TRBD2 matching 14 bases. The CDR3 has 15 residues. Germline assignment: CDR1 LGHNA and CDR2 YNFKEQ. With V trimmed by 4 bases and J by 4 bases, 1 base remained unmatched. In DNA form, the CDR3 reads TGTGCCAGCAGCCCGGGACTAGCGGGAGCAGATACGCAGTATTTT. This sequence encodes CASSPGLAGADTQYF.

V is TRBV5-1 and J is TRBJ1-1, with D possibly being TRBD1 (5 bases). Trimming took off 0 bases at V and 3 bases at J, with 9 bases between the two ends. This CDR3 contains 14 residues. Germline V CDR1 and CDR2: SGHRS, YFSETQ. CDR3 sequence: CASSLVWGDTEAFF. In DNA, the CDR3 is TGCGCCAGCAGCTTGGTCTGGGGGGACACTGAAGCTTTCTTT.

Written as DNA, the CDR3 is TGTGCCAGTACCCCGGACAGGATAAACACCGGGGAGCTGTTTTTT. Amino acid sequence: CASTPDRINTGELFF. V usage is TRBV19 and J usage is TRBJ2-2, with 7 positions matching TRBD1. This CDR3 has 15 residues. After removal of 7 bases from V and 2 bases from J, the junction contained 7 bases not matched to a gene. CDR1 is LNHDA, CDR2 SQIVND, per germline (reference sequence).